These 20 T cell receptor beta chains originate from one sample sequenced in a study of blood T cell repertoires in COVID-19. Assay: immunoSEQ multiplex PCR; the TCRdb copy retains only in-frame clones and omits some. The sample contains a few hundred thousand clones, 75% to 90% of which appear only once. Material: peripheral blood. These receptors were obtained from a woman in her sixties or seventies with COVID-19, enrolled during active disease.

Only one count was recorded for this clone. This chain connects TRBV28 to TRBJ1-2, with D possibly matching TRBD1 (6 bases). Trimming removed 8 bases from V and 4 bases from J, with 14 bases in between. Germline CDR1 MDHEN, CDR2 SYDVKM. This CDR3 is built from 13 residues. CDR3 amino acids: CASSGGPGYGYTF. The CDR3 coding sequence is TGTGCCAGCTCCGGGGGGCCAGGCTATGGCTACACCTTC.

The chain combines TRBV5-1 with TRBJ2-5; 7 positions agree with TRBD1. Germline values: CDR1 SGHRS, CDR2 YFSETQ. The CDR3 is 14 residues long. J lost 1 base, V lost 4 bases, and 4 bases had no gene match. CDR3 sequence: CASSPGQAQETQYF. The CDR3 DNA follows: TGCGCCAGCAGCCCCGGACAGGCCCAAGAGACCCAGTACTTC.

This chain connects TRBV5-1 to TRBJ1-4, with D perhaps TRBD1 (6 bases). This CDR3 spans 14 amino acids. Germline loops: CDR1 SGHRS, CDR2 YFSETQ. V was shortened by 0 bases and J by 8 bases, with 11 bases between the two germline ends. CDR3: CASSLARGDEKLFF. CDR3 sequence (DNA): TGCGCCAGCAGCTTGGCCAGGGGAGACGAAAAACTGTTTTTT.

The CDR3 coding sequence is TGCGCCAGCAGCCAAGATCTAGGGCTTGTACAGGGGTTTACAGATACGCAGTATTTT. This codes for CASSQDLGLVQGFTDTQYF. The J gene is TRBJ2-3, the V gene TRBV4-1, with 7 bases aligning to TRBD1. The V segment lost 0 bases and the J segment 3 bases; nucleotides outside the gene matches: 15. This CDR3 is 19 amino acids long. Germline V gene sequence: CDR1 MGHRA, CDR2 YSYEKL.

The CDR3: CASSTDRGRSGANVLTF. CDR3 in DNA: TGTGCCAGCAGCACCGACAGGGGACGATCTGGGGCCAACGTCCTGACTTTC. J is TRBJ2-6 and V is TRBV3-1 (or the pseudogene TRBV3-2); 8 nucleotides line up with TRBD1. Germline values: CDR1 LGHDT, CDR2 YNNKEL (reference sequence). The ends lost 5 bases at V and 1 base at J; junction bases unmatched: 7. CDR3 size: 17 residues.

The chain uses TRBV2 and TRBJ1-5, with D possibly being TRBD1 (5 bases). CDR3 length equals 12 residues. From germline, CDR1 is SNHLY and CDR2 FYNNEI. Trimming left V 6 bases short and J 3 bases short, with 6 bases between. The CDR3 protein is CASRGLNQPQHF. For the CDR3, the DNA is TGTGCCAGCAGGGGGCTCAATCAGCCCCAGCATTTT.

The CDR3 nucleotides read TGCGCCAGCAGCGCCGGGACAGCAAGCTATGGCTACACCTTC. Protein: CASSAGTASYGYTF. The chain employs TRBV5-1 and TRBJ1-2; 7 positions agree with TRBD1. The germline V gene encodes CDR1 SGHRS and CDR2 YFSETQ. The trim removed 4 bases at V and 4 bases at J, leaving 7 bases unmatched. CDR3 length equals 14 residues.

The DNA for the CDR3 is TGTGCCAGCAGCTTATTTTCGAGCCCACCGAACACTGAAGCTTTCTTT. Its translation: CASSLFSSPPNTEAFF. This rearrangement joins TRBV7-9 to TRBJ1-1, with D unresolved. The V gene lost 2 bases and the J gene lost 1 base, with 14 bases spanning the gap. The CDR3 spans 16 residues. Per germline, CDR1 SEHNR and CDR2 FQNEAQ (reference sequence).

V and J are TRBV5-1 and TRBJ2-2; D is ambiguous. CDR1 is SGHRS and CDR2 is YFSETQ in the germline V gene. Trimming removed 5 bases from V and 7 bases from J, with 12 bases in between. The CDR3 totals 13 residues. CDR3 DNA: TGCGCCAGCAGAAGTGAAGCAAACGGGGAGCTGTTTTTT. This encodes CASRSEANGELFF.

The chain is built from TRBV7-2 and TRBJ1-5; D is possibly TRBD1 (6 bases). Germline V gene data show CDR1 as SGHTA and CDR2 as FQGNSA. This CDR3 has 14 amino acids. The germline V and J ends were trimmed by 2 bases and 5 bases, with 10 bases remaining between them. In nucleotides, the CDR3 is TGTGCCAGCAGCTTATCGGACAGCGATCAGCCCCAGCATTTT. Translated: CASSLSDSDQPQHF.

The chain carries TRBV3-1 (or the pseudogene TRBV3-2) and TRBJ1-3; tentatively, D is TRBD1 (5 bases). This CDR3 is 19 amino acids long. From germline, CDR1 is LGHDT and CDR2 YNNKEL (reference sequence). V shed 0 bases and J shed 1 base, with 19 bases lying between them. The CDR3 region is CASSQDRQGVLASGNTIYF. The CDR3 coding sequence is TGTGCCAGCAGCCAAGATAGGCAGGGCGTTTTGGCTTCTGGAAACACCATATATTTT.

The chain employs TRBV30 and TRBJ1-1; D is undetermined. The V end lost 8 bases, the J end lost 3 bases, and 10 bases lay between the germline ends. CDR3 length equals 11 residues. From germline, CDR1 is GTSNPN and CDR2 SVGIG (reference sequence). CDR3 in amino acids: CALSGYTEAFF. CDR3 sequence (DNA): TGTGCCCTATCCGGGTACACTGAAGCTTTCTTT.

The V call is TRBV7-2, the J call TRBJ1-5; 8 bases are shared with TRBD1. Germline assignment: CDR1 SGHTA and CDR2 FQGNSA. Trimming took 3 bases from V and 2 from J; bases not matched to a gene: 6. The CDR3 totals 16 residues. The CDR3 loop is CASSLGETGGNQPQHF. The DNA of the CDR3 is TGTGCCAGCAGCTTGGGGGAGACAGGGGGCAATCAGCCCCAGCATTTT. Combining the CDR3 with reference TRBV7-2 and TRBJ1-5 gives the whole variable domain GAGVSQSPSNKVTEKGKDVELRCDPISGHTALYWYRQSLGQGLEFLIYFQGNSAPDKSGLPSDRFSAERTGGSVSTLTIQRTQQEDSAVYLCASSLGETGGNQPQHFGDGTRLSIL.

The rearrangement joins TRBV5-1 to TRBJ2-1, with 11 bases lining up with TRBD2. Germline loops: CDR1 SGHRS, CDR2 YFSETQ. The CDR3 has 19 residues. With V trimmed by 2 bases and J by 7 bases, 17 bases remained unmatched. This CDR3 reads CASSLGLAGSTRGGNEQFF. Here the CDR3 DNA reads TGCGCCAGCAGCTTAGGACTAGCGGGCTCGACCCGTGGGGGGAATGAGCAGTTCTTC.

J is TRBJ2-7 and V is TRBV9; 10 bases line up with TRBD2. Unmatched junction bases numbered 6, after V lost 3 bases and J lost 0 bases. CDR1 is SGDLS and CDR2 is YYNGEE in the germline V gene. This CDR3 is 16 amino acids long. CDR3 residues: CASSDERGGSSYEQYF. CDR3 nucleotide sequence: TGTGCCAGCAGCGACGAGCGGGGGGGAAGCTCCTACGAGCAGTACTTC.

The chain links TRBV18 to TRBJ1-2, with a tentative D call TRBD1 (5 bases). Germline V gives CDR1 KGHSH, CDR2 LQKENI. The length of the CDR3 is 17 residues. V lost 0 bases and J 5 bases, leaving 19 bases between the germline ends. CDR3 in DNA: TGTGCCAGCTCACCACCGAATATTCGGGGGGAGAGATATGGCTACACCTTC. Its protein is CASSPPNIRGERYGYTF.

V gene TRBV4-3 combines with J gene TRBJ2-5, with TRBD1 matching over 7 bases. V was clipped by 1 base and J by 5 bases; unmatched bases: 7. The CDR3 extends over 15 amino acids. Per the germline V gene, CDR1 is LGHNA and CDR2 is YSLEER. CDR3 sequence: CASSQGKGATETQYF. In nucleotides, the CDR3 is TGCGCCAGCAGCCAAGGCAAGGGGGCGACGGAGACCCAGTACTTC.

The chain combines TRBV4-1 with TRBJ2-7; 9 bases match TRBD1. V gave up 0 bases and J gave up 2 bases; unmatched junction bases: 2. CDR1 and CDR2 from the germline V gene are MGHRA and YSYEKL. The CDR3 length is 15 residues. Here the CDR3 DNA reads TGCGCCAGCAGCCAAGAGACAGGGGGGGCCTACGAGCAGTACTTC. It encodes CASSQETGGAYEQYF.

The chain has TRBV11-2 and TRBJ2-3, with 11 bases identical to TRBD2. The germline V gene has CDR1 SGHAT and CDR2 FQNNGV. V shed 4 bases and J 8 bases; nucleotides not matched to a gene: 14. The CDR3 is 17 residues long. CDR3 coding DNA: TGTGCCAGCAGCTCCGGGCGTAGCGGGGGGGCTCCAGTTACGCAGTATTTT. Residues: CASSSGRSGGAPVTQYF.

V is TRBV30 and J is TRBJ1-1; D possibly corresponds to TRBD1 (5 bases). The CDR3 consists of 12 residues. V shed 2 bases and J shed 6 bases, with 10 bases lying between them. The germline V gene has CDR1 GTSNPN and CDR2 SVGIG (reference sequence). In nucleotides, the CDR3 is TGTGCCTGGAGTTGGGTAGGGGCTGAAGCTTTCTTT. As protein: CAWSWVGAEAFF.